A few counts support the clone carrying this TCR beta chain. Its antigen is still unknown. This sample is drawn from a study of T cell repertoires in cytomegalovirus infection. Study information: An indication of both CMV infection and matching HLA type came from public TCR beta signatures. Study findings and constraints: HLA-C-restricted CMV clonotypes gave the most frequent clonotype in two of eight donors. Using cumulative public TCR beta family frequency, the authors identified those who carried CMV together with the relevant HLA.

TCRdb reanalysed the reads using MiXCR and keeps one entry per CDR3 protein. Counted here are 350,000 to 550,000 distinct CDR3 sequences, roughly 31% occurring once; the ten biggest clones make up 12% to 15%. Germline V gene sequence: CDR1 MNHNS, CDR2 SASEGT. Unmatched junction bases numbered 9, after V lost 6 bases and J lost 5 bases. The CDR3 is 15 residues long. The chain has TRBV6-1 and TRBJ2-2, with 7 nucleotides matching TRBD2. The clonotype originates from a human donor in good health (CMV status not recorded). Some clones in this sample may be carry-over from other donors' samples. Sequencing was done on a sample of PBMCs. CDR3 amino acids: CASSPRGEGTGELFF. DNA for the CDR3: TGTGCCAGCAGCCCTCGGGGGGAGGGTACCGGGGAGCTGTTTTTT.